This T cell receptor (beta chain) was obtained from a study of post-analysis software for immune sequencing data. Study results and caveats: Patients carried roughly five TRBV segments more frequently than controls did, and TRBV5-6, TRBV5-1 and TRBV20-1 were among them. Same-batch preparations were strongly co-clustered by F measure. Those with multiple sclerosis, the patient group, showed significantly lower normalized Chao1 diversity than controls.

This clonotype was seen at least ten times. Antigen: not known. Prepared libraries of TCR beta cDNA carried unique molecular identifiers. TCRdb re-called the PCR reads through MiXCR, storing one row per CDR3 protein. This sample has about 760,000 distinct CDR3 sequences, with less than 35% found just once. V was clipped by 7 bases and J by 0 bases, with 11 bases between them. The CDR3 spans 14 residues. Germline V lookup: CDR1 KGHDR, CDR2 SFDVKD. The sample consisted of blood. The clonotype originates from a girl aged 10 to 17 with multiple sclerosis. The chain is built from TRBV24-1 and TRBJ2-5; a weak D match, TRBD1 (6 bases). The CDR3 region has the DNA TGTGCCACCAGCGACGACAGGTACCAAGAGACCCAGTACTTC. It yields the protein CATSDDRYQETQYF.